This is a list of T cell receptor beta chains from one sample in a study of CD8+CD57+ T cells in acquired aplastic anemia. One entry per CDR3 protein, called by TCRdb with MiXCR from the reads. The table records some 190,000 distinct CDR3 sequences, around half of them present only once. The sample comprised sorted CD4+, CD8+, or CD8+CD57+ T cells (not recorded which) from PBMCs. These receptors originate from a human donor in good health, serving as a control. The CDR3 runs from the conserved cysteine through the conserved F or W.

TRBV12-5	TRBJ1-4	CASGLCKDRANEKLFF
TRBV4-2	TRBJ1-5	CASSQDPSAGGSSQPQHF
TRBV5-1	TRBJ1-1	CASSTETGITEAFF
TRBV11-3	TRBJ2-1	CASSLEQGAFNEQFF
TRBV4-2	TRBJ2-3	CASSQVGQLSTDTQYF
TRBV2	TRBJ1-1	CASARDSMNTEAFF
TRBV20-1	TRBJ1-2	CSASPKWHQIGLYGYTF
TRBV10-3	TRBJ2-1	CALSAGDPYNEQFF
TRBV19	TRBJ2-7	CASSEAGLNIPTSYEQYF
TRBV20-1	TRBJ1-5	CSARKETGDPSQPQHF
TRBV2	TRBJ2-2	CASSEALGLAGTTGELFF
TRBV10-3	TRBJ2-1	CAINPGQVYNEQFF
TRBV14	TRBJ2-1	CASSQGLAGGRAYNEQFF
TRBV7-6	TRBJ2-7	CASSLRYARVSYEQYF
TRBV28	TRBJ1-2	CASSFMGTGGYTF
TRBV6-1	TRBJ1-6	CASSGATDNSPLHF
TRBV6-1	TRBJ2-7	CASSDRATYEQYF
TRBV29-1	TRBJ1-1	CSATQGAGNTEAFF
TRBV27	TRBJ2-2	CASRPGQVARGTGELFF
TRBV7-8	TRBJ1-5	CASSSWTGEWDNQPQHF
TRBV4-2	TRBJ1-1	CASSATTDPRGTEAFF
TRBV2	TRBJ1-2	CASSEGTSVYTF
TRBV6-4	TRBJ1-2	CASSEAGVGYGYTF
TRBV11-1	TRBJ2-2	CASSVWGANTGELFF
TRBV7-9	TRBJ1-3	CASSSRTGGNTIYF
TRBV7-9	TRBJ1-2	CASSLEGTIYGYTF
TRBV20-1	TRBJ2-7	CSARDNTVGNEQYF
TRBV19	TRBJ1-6	CASSVSSGTGDSPLHF
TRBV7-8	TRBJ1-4	CASSPRRGDNEKLFF